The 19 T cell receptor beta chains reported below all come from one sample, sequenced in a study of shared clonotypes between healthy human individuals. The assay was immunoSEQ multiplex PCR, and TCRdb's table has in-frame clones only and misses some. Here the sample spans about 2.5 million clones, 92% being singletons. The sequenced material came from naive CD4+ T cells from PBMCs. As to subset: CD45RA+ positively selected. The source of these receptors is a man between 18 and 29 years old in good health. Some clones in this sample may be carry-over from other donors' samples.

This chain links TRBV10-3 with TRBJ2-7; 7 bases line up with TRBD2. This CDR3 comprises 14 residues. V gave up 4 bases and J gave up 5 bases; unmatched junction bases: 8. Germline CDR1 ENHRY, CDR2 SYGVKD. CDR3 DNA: TGTGCCATCAGTGTTGGGCGGGAGCACCACGAGCAGTACTTC. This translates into CAISVGREHHEQYF.

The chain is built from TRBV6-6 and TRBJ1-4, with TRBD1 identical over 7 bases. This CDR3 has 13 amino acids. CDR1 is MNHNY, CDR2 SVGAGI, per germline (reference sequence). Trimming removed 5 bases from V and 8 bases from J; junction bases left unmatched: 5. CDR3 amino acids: CASSRQGWEKLFF. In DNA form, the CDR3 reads TGTGCCAGCAGTCGACAGGGTTGGGAAAAACTGTTTTTT.

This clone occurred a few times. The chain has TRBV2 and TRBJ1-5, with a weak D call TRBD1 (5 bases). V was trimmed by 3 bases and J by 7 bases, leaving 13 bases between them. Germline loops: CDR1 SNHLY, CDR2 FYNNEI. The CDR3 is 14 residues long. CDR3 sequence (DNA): TGTGCCAGCAGTGATCAGGGAAAAAAACAGCCCCAGCATTTT. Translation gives CASSDQGKKQPQHF.

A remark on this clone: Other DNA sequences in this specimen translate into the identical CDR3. The DNA for the CDR3 is TGTGCCAGCTCACCACAGGGGTCCACTGAAGCTTTCTTT. It specifies CASSPQGSTEAFF. The rearrangement joins TRBV18 to TRBJ1-1; D is perhaps TRBD1 (5 bases). The germline V and J ends were trimmed by 1 base and 4 bases, with 7 bases remaining between them. CDR1 and CDR2 (germline): KGHSH, LQKENI. The CDR3 loop spans 13 amino acids.

The CDR3 nucleotides are TGTGCCAGCAGCCTGCTAAGCAGTTCCCCGTACTTC. Its translation is CASSLLSSSPYF. V gene TRBV5-6 combines with J gene TRBJ2-7; D is uncertain. The CDR3 length is 12 residues. Between the trimmed V and J ends, which lost 4 bases and 12 bases, there was a span of 17 bases. Germline-derived CDR1 and CDR2 are SGHDT and YYEEEE. Variable domain in full (rest from reference TRBV5-6 and TRBJ2-7): DAGVTQSPTHLIKTRGQQVTLRCSPKSGHDTVSWYQQALGQGPQFIFQYYEEEERQRGNFPDRFSGHQFPNYSSELNVNALLLGDSALYLCASSLLSSSPYFGPGTRLTVT.

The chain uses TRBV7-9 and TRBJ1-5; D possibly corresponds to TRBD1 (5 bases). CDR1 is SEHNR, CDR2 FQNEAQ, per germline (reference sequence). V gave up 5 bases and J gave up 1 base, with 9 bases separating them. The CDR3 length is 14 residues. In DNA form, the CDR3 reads TGTGCCAGCAGCCCCCGGGACAGCAATCAGCCCCAGCATTTT. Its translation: CASSPRDSNQPQHF. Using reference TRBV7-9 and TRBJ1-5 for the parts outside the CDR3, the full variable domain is DTGVSQNPRHKITKRGQNVTFRCDPISEHNRLYWYRQTLGQGPEFLTYFQNEAQLEKSRLLSDRFSAERPKGSFSTLEIQRTEQGDSAMYLCASSPRDSNQPQHFGDGTRLSIL.

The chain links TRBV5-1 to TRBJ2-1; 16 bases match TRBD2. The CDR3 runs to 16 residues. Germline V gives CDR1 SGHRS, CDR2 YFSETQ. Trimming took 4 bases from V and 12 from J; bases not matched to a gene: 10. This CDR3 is CASSPGTSGRGTGQFF. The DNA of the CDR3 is TGCGCCAGCAGCCCGGGGACTAGCGGGAGGGGTACTGGGCAGTTCTTC.

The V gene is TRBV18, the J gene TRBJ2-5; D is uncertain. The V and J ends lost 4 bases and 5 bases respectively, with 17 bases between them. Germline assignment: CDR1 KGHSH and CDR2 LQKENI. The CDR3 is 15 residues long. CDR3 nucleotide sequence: TGTGCCAGCTCACAATTCGCCAGGAGCGAGGAGACCCAGTACTTC. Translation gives CASSQFARSEETQYF.

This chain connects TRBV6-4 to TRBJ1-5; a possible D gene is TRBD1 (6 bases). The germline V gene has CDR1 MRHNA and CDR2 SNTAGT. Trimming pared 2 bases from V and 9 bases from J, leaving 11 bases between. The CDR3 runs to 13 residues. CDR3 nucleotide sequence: TGTGCCAGCAGTGACGGGGGCGCGTCGCCCCAGCATTTT. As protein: CASSDGGASPQHF.

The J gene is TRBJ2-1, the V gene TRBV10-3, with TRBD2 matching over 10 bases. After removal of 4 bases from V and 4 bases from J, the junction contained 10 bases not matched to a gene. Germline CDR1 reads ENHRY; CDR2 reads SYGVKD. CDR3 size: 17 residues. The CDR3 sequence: CAISAAGGPEVYNEQFF. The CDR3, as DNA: TGTGCCATCAGTGCAGCGGGAGGGCCAGAGGTTTACAATGAGCAGTTCTTC.

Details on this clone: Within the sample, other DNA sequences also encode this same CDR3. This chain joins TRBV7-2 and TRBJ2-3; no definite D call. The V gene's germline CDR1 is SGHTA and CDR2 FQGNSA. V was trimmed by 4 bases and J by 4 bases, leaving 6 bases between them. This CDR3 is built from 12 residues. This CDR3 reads CASSSGADTQYF. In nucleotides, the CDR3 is TGTGCCAGCAGCTCTGGCGCAGATACGCAGTATTTT. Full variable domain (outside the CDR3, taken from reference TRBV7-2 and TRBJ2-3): GAGVSQSPSNKVTEKGKDVELRCDPISGHTALYWYRQSLGQGLEFLIYFQGNSAPDKSGLPSDRFSAERTGGSVSTLTIQRTQQEDSAVYLCASSSGADTQYFGPGTRLTVL.

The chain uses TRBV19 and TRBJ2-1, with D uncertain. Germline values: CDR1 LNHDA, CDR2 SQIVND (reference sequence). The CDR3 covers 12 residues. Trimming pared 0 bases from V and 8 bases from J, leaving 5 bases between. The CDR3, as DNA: TGTGCCAGTAGTATAGATCTAGATGAGCAGTTCTTC. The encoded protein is CASSIDLDEQFF.

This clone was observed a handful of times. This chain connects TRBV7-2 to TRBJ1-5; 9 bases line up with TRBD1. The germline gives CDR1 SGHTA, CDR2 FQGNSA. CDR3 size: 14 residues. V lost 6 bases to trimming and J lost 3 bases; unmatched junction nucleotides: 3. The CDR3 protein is CASSRDRDNQPQHF. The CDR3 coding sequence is TGTGCCAGCAGTAGGGACAGGGACAATCAGCCCCAGCATTTT. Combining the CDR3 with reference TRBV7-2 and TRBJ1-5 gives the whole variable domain GAGVSQSPSNKVTEKGKDVELRCDPISGHTALYWYRQSLGQGLEFLIYFQGNSAPDKSGLPSDRFSAERTGGSVSTLTIQRTQQEDSAVYLCASSRDRDNQPQHFGDGTRLSIL.

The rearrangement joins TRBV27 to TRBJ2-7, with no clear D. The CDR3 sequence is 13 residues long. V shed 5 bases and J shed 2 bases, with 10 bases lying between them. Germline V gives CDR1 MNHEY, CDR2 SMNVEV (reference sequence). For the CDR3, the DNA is TGTGCCAGCAGTGACCGAGGTGCCTACGAGCAGTACTTC. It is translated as CASSDRGAYEQYF.

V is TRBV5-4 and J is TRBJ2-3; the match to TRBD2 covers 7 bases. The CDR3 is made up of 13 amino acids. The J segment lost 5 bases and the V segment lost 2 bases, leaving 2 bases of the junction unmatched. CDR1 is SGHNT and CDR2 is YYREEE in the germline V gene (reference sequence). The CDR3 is CASSFAGEDTQYF. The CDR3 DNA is TGTGCCAGCAGCTTCGCGGGGGAAGATACGCAGTATTTT.

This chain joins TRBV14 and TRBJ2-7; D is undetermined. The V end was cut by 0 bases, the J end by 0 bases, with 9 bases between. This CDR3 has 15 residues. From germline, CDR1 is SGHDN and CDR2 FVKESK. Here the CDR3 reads CASSQDFGRSYEQYF. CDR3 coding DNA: TGTGCCAGCAGCCAAGATTTCGGCCGCTCCTACGAGCAGTACTTC.

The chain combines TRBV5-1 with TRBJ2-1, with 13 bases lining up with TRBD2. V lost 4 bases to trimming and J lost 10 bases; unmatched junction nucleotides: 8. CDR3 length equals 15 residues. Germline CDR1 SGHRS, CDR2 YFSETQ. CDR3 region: CASSPGLAGEGEQFF. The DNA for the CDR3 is TGCGCCAGCAGCCCAGGACTAGCGGGAGAAGGCGAGCAGTTCTTC.

The CDR3 loop is CSVEEGSPPGTF. As DNA, the CDR3 is TGCAGCGTTGAAGAAGGATCTCCGCCCGGCACCTTC. The chain has TRBV29-1 and TRBJ1-2, with unresolved D. This CDR3 has 12 amino acids. From germline, CDR1 is SQVTM and CDR2 ANQGSEA. The V gene lost 0 bases and the J gene lost 13 bases, with 15 bases spanning the gap.

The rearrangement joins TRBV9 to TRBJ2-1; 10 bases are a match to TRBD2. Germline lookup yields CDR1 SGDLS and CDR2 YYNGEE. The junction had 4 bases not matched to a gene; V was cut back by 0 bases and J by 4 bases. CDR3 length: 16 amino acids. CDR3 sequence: CASSVGTSGEYNEQFF. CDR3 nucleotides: TGTGCCAGCAGCGTAGGTACTAGCGGGGAATACAATGAGCAGTTCTTC.